The present T cell receptor (beta chain) was sequenced within a study of blood T cell repertoires in COVID-19. Study-wide background: Both acute and convalescent COVID-19 samples were obtained from the United States, Italy and Spain. T cells, B-cell-depleted T cells, or PBMCs supplied cDNA or gDNA.

Participants were aged about 18 to 90 years, lived in around 22 US areas, and enrolled virtually. Within 2 weeks before study entry, exposed participants met a COVID-19 case. From germline, CDR1 is SEHNR and CDR2 FQNEAQ (reference sequence). The CDR3 loop spans 14 amino acids. V lost 5 bases, J lost 6 bases, and 15 bases lay in between. Generated by immunoSEQ multiplex PCR, the TCRdb table keeps only in-frame clones and is missing some. The table includes about 320,000 clones, around nine tenths detected once. The receptor was derived from a woman in her thirties who had been exposed to COVID-19. The chain is built from TRBV7-9 and TRBJ2-3; TRBD2 might be the D (6 bases). The sequenced sample consisted of PBMCs or T cells enriched from blood (not recorded which). The CDR3 DNA reads TGTGCCAGCAGCCGGATTGGGGGGTCGGATACGCAGTATTTT. Amino acids: CASSRIGGSDTQYF.